The 14 T cell receptor beta chains given below trace back to one sample, sequenced in a study of cytomegalovirus exposure and HLA in healthy donors. This PCR relied on a set of 60 Vbeta primers and 13 Jbeta primers. Method: immunoSEQ multiplex PCR; TCRdb's copy keeps in-frame clones and lacks some. The sample records fewer than 200,000 clones, roughly 87% being singletons. The sequenced sample was PBMCs. These receptors came from a woman under 40 in good health and CMV-seronegative.

Here the CDR3 DNA reads TGTGCCACCAGCCCCCGGGGGGGGAGCGGCGATACGCAGTATTTT. It specifies CATSPRGGSGDTQYF. The gene calls are TRBV15 and TRBJ2-3, with 8 bases lining up with TRBD2. This CDR3 is built from 15 residues. Germline lookup yields CDR1 LNHNV and CDR2 YYDKDF (reference sequence). J gave up 6 bases and V 5 bases, and 10 bases lay outside the gene matches.

A word on this clone: Relative to the germline gene, one junction end is altered; a read error may explain this. Other DNA variants within this sample encode the same CDR3. In DNA form, the CDR3 reads TGCGCCTGGAGTGGGGATCGGGGACTGTTTTTT. Protein product: CAWSGDRGLFF. V usage is TRBV30 and J usage is TRBJ1-4; D unresolved. CDR1 GTSNPN and CDR2 SVGIG come from the germline V gene (reference sequence). CDR3 length: 11 residues.

The genes are TRBV28 and TRBJ2-1, with TRBD1 matching 9 bases. The trim removed 6 bases at V and 12 bases at J, leaving 9 bases unmatched. This CDR3 is built from 13 residues. CDR1 MDHEN and CDR2 SYDVKM come from the germline V gene. The CDR3 nucleotides are TGTGCCAGCAGAACCGGGACAGGGCGCTCGCAGTTCTTC. This sequence encodes CASRTGTGRSQFF.

In its sample, this clone was seen a few times. V gene TRBV7-5 combines with J gene TRBJ2-3; the listed D gene, TRBD2, was not tested against the DNA. TRBV7-5 is a pseudogene segment. There are 16 residues in the CDR3. CDR3 loop: CVRSKSGALCTDTQYF. For the CDR3, the DNA is TGTGTCAGAAGTAAAAGCGGGGCCTTATGCACAGATACGCAGTATTTT.

V and J are TRBV29-1 and TRBJ1-2, with a possible D match to TRBD1 (5 bases). In germline, CDR1 is SQVTM, CDR2 ANQGSEA. The V and J ends lost 2 bases and 0 bases respectively, with 16 bases between them. The CDR3 is 16 residues long. CDR3 region: CSVESPPQGSNYGYTF. CDR3 sequence (DNA): TGCAGCGTTGAAAGTCCCCCGCAGGGCTCTAACTATGGCTACACCTTC.

This clone was picked up one time. Within the sample, other DNA sequences also encode this same CDR3. V gene TRBV7-2 combines with J gene TRBJ1-2; the D is unclear. This CDR3 spans 13 amino acids. V was clipped by 2 bases and J by 4 bases, with 8 bases between them. From germline, CDR1 is SGHTA and CDR2 FQGNSA. The CDR3 is CASSLSGFYGYTF. CDR3 nucleotide sequence: TGTGCCAGCAGCTTAAGTGGCTTCTATGGCTACACCTTC.

The chain couples TRBV5-1 to TRBJ2-5, with TRBD2 as a possible D gene (5 bases). The V end was cut by 5 bases, the J end by 1 base, with 9 bases between. Germline V gene data show CDR1 as SGHRS and CDR2 as YFSETQ. There are 13 residues in the CDR3. The CDR3 sequence is CASRPGSQETQYF. DNA for the CDR3: TGCGCCAGCAGACCGGGGAGCCAAGAGACCCAGTACTTC.

CDR3 nucleotide sequence: TGTGCCACCCGCGACACGGACTCCTACGAGCAGTACTTC. This gives the protein CATRDTDSYEQYF. This chain links TRBV6-6 with TRBJ2-7; D uncertain. The CDR3 contains 13 residues. V was trimmed by 10 bases and J by 0 bases, leaving 13 bases between them. Germline CDR1 is MNHNY and CDR2 is SVGAGI (reference sequence).

The genes are TRBV5-1 and TRBJ2-5; TRBD2 might be the D (6 bases). The V end lost 0 bases, the J end lost 4 bases, and 10 bases lay between the germline ends. Germline V lookup: CDR1 SGHRS, CDR2 YFSETQ. There are 14 residues in the CDR3. The chain's CDR3 is CASSLGGDRETQYF. Written as DNA, the CDR3 is TGCGCCAGCAGCTTGGGGGGGGATCGAGAGACCCAGTACTTC.

The V gene is TRBV6-7, the J gene TRBJ2-5; 7 nucleotides line up with TRBD1. TRBV6-7 is recorded as an ORF, its role being uncertain. The CDR3 spans 13 residues. V was clipped by 8 bases and J by 5 bases; unmatched bases: 8. The CDR3, as DNA: TGTGCCAGCCGGCCACAGGGGAGTGAGACCCAGTACTTC. Translating gives CASRPQGSETQYF.

The rearrangement uses TRBV28 and TRBJ1-2, with 9 positions matching TRBD1. CDR1 is MDHEN, CDR2 SYDVKM, per germline. The CDR3 length is 14 residues. The V and J ends lost 5 bases and 5 bases, in that order; junction bases with no gene match: 6. The CDR3 DNA follows: TGTGCCAGCAGTCAAGGGGACAGGGATTATGGCTACACCTTC. Its protein is CASSQGDRDYGYTF.

The CDR3 protein is CASSQWATTNEKLFF. CDR3 bases: TGTGCCAGCAGCCAATGGGCGACGACTAATGAAAAACTGTTTTTT. The V gene is TRBV14, the J gene TRBJ1-4; D not certain. Germline CDR1 reads SGHDN; CDR2 reads FVKESK. With 2 bases removed from V and 2 bases from J, the gap between germline ends came to 9 bases. This CDR3 contains 15 residues.

The V gene is TRBV19, the J gene TRBJ1-5; TRBD1 is a possible D gene (6 bases). This CDR3 has 14 amino acids. The ends were cut back, 4 bases at V and 4 bases at J, with 11 bases in the middle. Per the germline V gene, CDR1 is LNHDA and CDR2 is SQIVND (reference sequence). This chain's CDR3 is CASSRWGPNQPQHF. CDR3 DNA: TGTGCCAGTAGTAGGTGGGGGCCTAATCAGCCCCAGCATTTT.

The chain links TRBV27 to TRBJ1-5, with 7 bases matching TRBD1. This CDR3 comprises 15 residues. Germline CDR1 reads MNHEY; CDR2 reads SMNVEV (reference sequence). Trimming cost V 6 bases and J 5 bases; bases outside gene matches: 10. CDR3 sequence reads: CASSRGVLPDQPQHF. The CDR3 DNA sequence: TGTGCCAGCAGCAGGGGGGTCCTCCCTGATCAGCCCCAGCATTTT.